One T cell receptor beta chain is described in this entry. The target antigen is unknown. This sample is part of a study of cytomegalovirus exposure and HLA in healthy donors. Study observations and caveats: A likely sequencing artifact accounted for one observed cluster of highly shared sequence variants. The records held CMV serostatus as the only immune exposure information. What TCR beta sequences reportedly achieved was accurate prediction of HLA-A and HLA-B alleles in most subjects.

The CDR3 sequence is 14 residues long. V dropped 2 bases and J dropped 2 bases, with 8 bases sitting between them. The germline CDR1 and CDR2 sequences are SNHLY and FYNNEI. This PCR relied on a set of 60 Vbeta primers and 13 Jbeta primers. Assay: immunoSEQ multiplex PCR; the TCRdb copy retains only in-frame clones and omits some. The table records 85,000 to 120,000 clones, around three quarters of them present only once. The specimen sequenced was PBMCs. The clonotype originates from a boy aged 10-17 years in good health and CMV-seronegative. The chain has TRBV2 and TRBJ2-3; D gene unclear. CDR3 nucleotides: TGTGCCAGCAGTGAAAGCGCCCTCACAGATACGCAGTATTTT. It specifies CASSESALTDTQYF. Variable domain in full (rest from reference TRBV2 and TRBJ2-3): EPEVTQTPSHQVTQMGQEVILRCVPISNHLYFYWYRQILGQKVEFLVSFYNNEISEKSEIFDDQFSVERPDGSNFTLKIRSTKLEDSAMYFCASSESALTDTQYFGPGTRLTVL.